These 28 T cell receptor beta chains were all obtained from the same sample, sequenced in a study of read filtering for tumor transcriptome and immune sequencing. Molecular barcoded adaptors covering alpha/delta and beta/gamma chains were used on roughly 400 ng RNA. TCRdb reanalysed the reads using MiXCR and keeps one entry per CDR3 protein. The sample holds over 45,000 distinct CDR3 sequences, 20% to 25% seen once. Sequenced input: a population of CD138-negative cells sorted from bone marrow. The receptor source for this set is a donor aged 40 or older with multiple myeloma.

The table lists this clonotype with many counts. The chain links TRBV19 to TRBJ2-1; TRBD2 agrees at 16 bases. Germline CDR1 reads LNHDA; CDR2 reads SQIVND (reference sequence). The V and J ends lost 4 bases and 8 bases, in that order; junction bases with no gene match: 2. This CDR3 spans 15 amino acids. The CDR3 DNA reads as TGTGCCAGTAGTACGGGACTAGCGGGAGGGGATGAGCAGTTCTTC. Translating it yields CASSTGLAGGDEQFF.

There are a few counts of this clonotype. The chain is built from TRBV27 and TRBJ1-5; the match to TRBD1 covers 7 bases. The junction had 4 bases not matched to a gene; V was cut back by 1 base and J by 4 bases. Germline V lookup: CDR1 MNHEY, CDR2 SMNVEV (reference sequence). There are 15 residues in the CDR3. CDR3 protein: CASSLYRDRNQPQHF. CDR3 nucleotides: TGTGCCAGCAGTTTATACCGGGACAGAAATCAGCCCCAGCATTTT.

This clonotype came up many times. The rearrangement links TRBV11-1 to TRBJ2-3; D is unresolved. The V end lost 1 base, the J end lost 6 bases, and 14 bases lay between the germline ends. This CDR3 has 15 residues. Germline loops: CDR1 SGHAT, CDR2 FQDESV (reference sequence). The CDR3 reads CASSLDPTPGDTQYF. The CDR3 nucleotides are TGTGCCAGCAGCTTAGACCCGACACCCGGGGATACGCAGTATTTT. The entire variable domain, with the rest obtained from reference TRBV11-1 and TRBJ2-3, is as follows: EAEVAQSPRYKITEKSQAVAFWCDPISGHATLYWYRQILGQGPELLVQFQDESVVDDSQLPKDRFSAERLKGVDSTLKIQPAELGDSAMYLCASSLDPTPGDTQYFGPGTRLTVL.

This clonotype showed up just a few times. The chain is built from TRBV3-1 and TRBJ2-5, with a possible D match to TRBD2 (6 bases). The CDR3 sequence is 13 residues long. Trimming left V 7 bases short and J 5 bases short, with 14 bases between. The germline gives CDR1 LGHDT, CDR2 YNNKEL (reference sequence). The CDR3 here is CASKRGSTETQYF. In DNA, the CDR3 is TGTGCCAGCAAACGGGGGAGTACGGAGACCCAGTACTTC.

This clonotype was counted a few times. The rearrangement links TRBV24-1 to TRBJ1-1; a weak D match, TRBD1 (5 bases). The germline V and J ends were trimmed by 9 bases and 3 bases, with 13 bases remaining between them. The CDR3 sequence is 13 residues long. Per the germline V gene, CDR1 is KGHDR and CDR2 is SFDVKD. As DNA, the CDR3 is TGTGCCACCTCCGAAGTAGGGGACACTGAAGCTTTCTTT. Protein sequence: CATSEVGDTEAFF.

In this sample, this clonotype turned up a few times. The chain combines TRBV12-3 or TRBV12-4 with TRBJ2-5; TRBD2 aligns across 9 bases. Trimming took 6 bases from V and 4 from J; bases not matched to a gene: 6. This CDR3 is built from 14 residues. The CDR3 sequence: CASSQPLAGETQYF. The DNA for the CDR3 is TGTGCCAGCAGCCAACCACTAGCGGGAGAGACCCAGTACTTC.

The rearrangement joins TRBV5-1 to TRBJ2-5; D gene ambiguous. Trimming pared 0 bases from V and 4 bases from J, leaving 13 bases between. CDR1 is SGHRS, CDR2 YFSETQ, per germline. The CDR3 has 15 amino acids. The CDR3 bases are TGCGCCAGCAGCTTGGAGGACGGTGGACGAGAGACCCAGTACTTC. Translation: CASSLEDGGRETQYF.

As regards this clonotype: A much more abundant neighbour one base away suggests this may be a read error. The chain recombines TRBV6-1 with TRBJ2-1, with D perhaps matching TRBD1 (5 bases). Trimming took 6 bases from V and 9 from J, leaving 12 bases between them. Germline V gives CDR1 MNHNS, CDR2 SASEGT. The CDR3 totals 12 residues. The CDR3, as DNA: TGTGCCAGCAGCCACGGACAAAGTGAGCAGTTCTTC. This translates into CASSHGQSEQFF.

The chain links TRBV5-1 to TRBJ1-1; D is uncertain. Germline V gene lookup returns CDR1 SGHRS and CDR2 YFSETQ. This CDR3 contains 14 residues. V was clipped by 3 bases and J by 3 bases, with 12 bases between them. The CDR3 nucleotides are TGCGCCAGCAGCTCGCAGGTGGAGGACACTGAAGCTTTCTTT. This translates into CASSSQVEDTEAFF.

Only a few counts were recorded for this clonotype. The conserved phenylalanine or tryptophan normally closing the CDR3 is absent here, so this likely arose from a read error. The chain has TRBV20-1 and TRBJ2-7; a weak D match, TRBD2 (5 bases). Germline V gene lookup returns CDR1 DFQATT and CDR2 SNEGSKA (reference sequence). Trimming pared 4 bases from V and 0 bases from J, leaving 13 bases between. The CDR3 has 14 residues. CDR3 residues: CSAKDAGNSYEQYL. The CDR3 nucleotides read TGCAGTGCTAAAGACGCCGGGAACTCCTACGAGCAGTACCTC.

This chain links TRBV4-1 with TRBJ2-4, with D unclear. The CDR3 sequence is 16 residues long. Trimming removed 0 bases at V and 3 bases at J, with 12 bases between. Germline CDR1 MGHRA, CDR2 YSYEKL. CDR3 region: CASSQEGPGDKNIQYF. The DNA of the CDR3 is TGCGCCAGCAGCCAAGAAGGGCCAGGCGACAAAAACATTCAGTACTTC.

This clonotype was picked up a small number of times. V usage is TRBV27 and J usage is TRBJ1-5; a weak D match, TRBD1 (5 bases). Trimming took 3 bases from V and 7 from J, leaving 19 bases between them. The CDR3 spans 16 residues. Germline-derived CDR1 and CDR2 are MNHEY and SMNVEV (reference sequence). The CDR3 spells CASSLFGTSPAQPQHF. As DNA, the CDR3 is TGTGCCAGCAGTTTGTTCGGGACCTCACCTGCCCAGCCCCAGCATTTT.

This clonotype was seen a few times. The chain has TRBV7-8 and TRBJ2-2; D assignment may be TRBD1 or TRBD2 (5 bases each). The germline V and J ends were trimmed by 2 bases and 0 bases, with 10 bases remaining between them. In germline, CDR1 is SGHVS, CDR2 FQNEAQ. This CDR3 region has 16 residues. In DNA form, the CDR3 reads TGTGCCAGCAGCTTATTTGGGGGAGCGAACACCGGGGAGCTGTTTTTT. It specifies CASSLFGGANTGELFF. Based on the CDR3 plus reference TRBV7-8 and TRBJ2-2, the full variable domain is GAGVSQSPRYKVAKRGQDVALRCDPISGHVSLFWYQQALGQGPEFLTYFQNEAQLDKSGLPSDRFFAERPEGSVSTLKIQRTQQEDSAVYLCASSLFGGANTGELFFGEGSRLTVL.

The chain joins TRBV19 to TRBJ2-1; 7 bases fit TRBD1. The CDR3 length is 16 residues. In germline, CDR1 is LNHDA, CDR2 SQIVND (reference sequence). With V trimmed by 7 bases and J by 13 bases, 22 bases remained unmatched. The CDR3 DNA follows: TGTGCCAGTAATCCCCATCAGGGGGACCACTACAACGATCAGTTCTTC. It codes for CASNPHQGDHYNDQFF.

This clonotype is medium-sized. As DNA, the CDR3 is TGTGCCACCAGTGGCAGAGTCTATGAGCAGTTCTTC. Translating it yields CATSGRVYEQFF. The chain couples TRBV24-1 to TRBJ2-1, with no clear D. Looked up from germline, CDR1 is KGHDR and CDR2 is SFDVKD. The CDR3 has 12 residues. Trimming removed 5 bases at V and 8 bases at J, with 9 bases between.

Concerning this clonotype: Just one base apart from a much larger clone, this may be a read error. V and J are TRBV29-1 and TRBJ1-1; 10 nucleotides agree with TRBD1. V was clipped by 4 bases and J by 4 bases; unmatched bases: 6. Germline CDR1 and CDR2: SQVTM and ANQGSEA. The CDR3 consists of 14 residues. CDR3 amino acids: CSVVPGQGCTEAFF. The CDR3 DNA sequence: TGCAGCGTTGTCCCGGGACAGGGGTGCACTGAAGCTTTCTTT.

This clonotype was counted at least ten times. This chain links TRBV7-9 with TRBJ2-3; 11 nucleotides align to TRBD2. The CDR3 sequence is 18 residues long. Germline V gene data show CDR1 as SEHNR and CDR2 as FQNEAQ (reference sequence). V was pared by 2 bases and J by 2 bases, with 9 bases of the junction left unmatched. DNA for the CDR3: TGTGCCAGCAGCTTAATAGCGGGAGGGAGATCTAACACAGATACGCAGTATTTT. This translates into CASSLIAGGRSNTDTQYF.

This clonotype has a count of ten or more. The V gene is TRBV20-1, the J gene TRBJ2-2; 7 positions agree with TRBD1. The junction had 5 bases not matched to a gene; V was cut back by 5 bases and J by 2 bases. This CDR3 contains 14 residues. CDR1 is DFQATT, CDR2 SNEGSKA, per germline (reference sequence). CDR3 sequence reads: CSAPQGINTGELFF. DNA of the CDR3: TGCAGTGCTCCACAGGGGATTAACACCGGGGAGCTGTTTTTT.

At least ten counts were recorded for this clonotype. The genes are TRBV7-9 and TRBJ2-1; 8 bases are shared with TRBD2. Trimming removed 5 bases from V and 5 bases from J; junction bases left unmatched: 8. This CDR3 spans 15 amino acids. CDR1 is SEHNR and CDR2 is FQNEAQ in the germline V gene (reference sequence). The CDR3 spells CASSQREGFDNEQFF. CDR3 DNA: TGTGCCAGCAGCCAACGGGAGGGTTTTGACAATGAGCAGTTCTTC. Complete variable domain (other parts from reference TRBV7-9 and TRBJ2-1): DTGVSQNPRHKITKRGQNVTFRCDPISEHNRLYWYRQTLGQGPEFLTYFQNEAQLEKSRLLSDRFSAERPKGSFSTLEIQRTEQGDSAMYLCASSQREGFDNEQFFGPGTRLTVL.

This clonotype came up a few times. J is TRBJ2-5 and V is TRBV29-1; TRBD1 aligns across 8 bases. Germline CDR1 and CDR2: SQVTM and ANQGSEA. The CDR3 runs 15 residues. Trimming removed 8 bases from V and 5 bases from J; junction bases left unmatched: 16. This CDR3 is CSFRPGTGRWETQYF. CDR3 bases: TGCAGCTTCCGCCCCGGGACAGGCCGATGGGAGACCCAGTACTTC.

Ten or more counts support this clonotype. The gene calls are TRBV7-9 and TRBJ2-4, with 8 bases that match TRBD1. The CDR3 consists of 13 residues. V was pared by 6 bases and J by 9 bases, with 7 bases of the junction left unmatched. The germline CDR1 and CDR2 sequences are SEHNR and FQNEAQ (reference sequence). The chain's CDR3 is CASSGGQGSIQYF. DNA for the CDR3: TGTGCCAGCAGTGGTGGACAGGGTAGCATTCAGTACTTC.

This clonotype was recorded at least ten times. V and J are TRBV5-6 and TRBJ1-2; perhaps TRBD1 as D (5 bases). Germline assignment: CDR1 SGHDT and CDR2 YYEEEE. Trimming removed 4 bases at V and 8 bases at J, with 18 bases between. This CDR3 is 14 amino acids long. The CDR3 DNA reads TGTGCCAGCAGCCGGCGCGGGACCAGAGACGGCTACACCTTC. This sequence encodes CASSRRGTRDGYTF.

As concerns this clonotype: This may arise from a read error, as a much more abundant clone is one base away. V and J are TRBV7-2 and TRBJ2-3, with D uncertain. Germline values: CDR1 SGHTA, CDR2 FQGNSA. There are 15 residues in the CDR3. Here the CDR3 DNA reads TGTGCCAGCAACTTACCCCGATTGGTGCACGGTACGCAGTATTTT. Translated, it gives CASNLPRLVHGTQYF.

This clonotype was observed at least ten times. The DNA of the CDR3 is TGTGCCAGCTCACCACTGAGGGGAAGCACAGATACGCAGTATTTT. Translating gives CASSPLRGSTDTQYF. The rearrangement links TRBV18 to TRBJ2-3; D may be TRBD1 or TRBD2 (5 bases each). The germline gives CDR1 KGHSH, CDR2 LQKENI. This CDR3 contains 15 residues. V lost 1 base, J lost 0 bases, and 8 bases lay in between. Complete variable domain (other parts from reference TRBV18 and TRBJ2-3): NAGVMQNPRHLVRRRGQEARLRCSPMKGHSHVYWYRQLPEEGLKFMVYLQKENIIDESGMPKERFSAEFPKEGPSILRIQQVVRGDSAAYFCASSPLRGSTDTQYFGPGTRLTVL.

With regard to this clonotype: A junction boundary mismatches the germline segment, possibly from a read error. CDR3 protein: CASRRGAGTGELLF. Written as DNA, the CDR3 is TGTGCCAGCAGGAGAGGGGCGGGGACCGGGGAGCTGTTATTT. The V call is TRBV6-1, the J call TRBJ2-2, with a tentative D call TRBD2 (6 bases). The CDR3 length is 14 residues. The germline V gene has CDR1 MNHNS and CDR2 SASEGT.

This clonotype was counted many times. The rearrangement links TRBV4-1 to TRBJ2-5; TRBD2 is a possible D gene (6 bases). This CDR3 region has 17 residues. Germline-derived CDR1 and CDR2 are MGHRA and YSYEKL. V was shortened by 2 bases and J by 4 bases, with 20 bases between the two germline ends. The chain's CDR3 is CASSQTRIGSGAETQYF. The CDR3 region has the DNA TGCGCCAGCAGCCAAACTCGAATCGGGAGTGGGGCAGAGACCCAGTACTTC.

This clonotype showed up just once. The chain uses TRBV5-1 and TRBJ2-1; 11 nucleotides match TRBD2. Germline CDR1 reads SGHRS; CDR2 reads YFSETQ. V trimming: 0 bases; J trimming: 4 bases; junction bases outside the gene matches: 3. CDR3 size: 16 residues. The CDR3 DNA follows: TGCGCCAGCAGCTTGGCTAGCGGGGGGATATACAATGAGCAGTTCTTC. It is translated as CASSLASGGIYNEQFF.

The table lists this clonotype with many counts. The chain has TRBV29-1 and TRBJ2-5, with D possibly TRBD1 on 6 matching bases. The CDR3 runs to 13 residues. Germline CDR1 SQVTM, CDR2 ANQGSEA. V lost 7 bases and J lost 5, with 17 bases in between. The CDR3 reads CSDQVGGKETQYF. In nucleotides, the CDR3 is TGCAGCGATCAAGTTGGGGGCAAGGAGACCCAGTACTTC.